The clone carrying this T cell receptor beta chain was counted a few times. Antigen specificity is unknown. The sample has other DNA sequences that encode this CDR3 too. The source of the sample is a study of shared clonotypes between healthy human individuals. Germline V gene sequence: CDR1 SGHTA, CDR2 FQGNSA. The length of the CDR3 is 13 residues. Trimming left V 6 bases short and J 0 bases short, with 6 bases between. The deep-level immunoSEQ assay was used. The repertoire was sequenced with immunoSEQ multiplex PCR; TCRdb's copy has only in-frame clones and lacks some. The table records roughly 760,000 clones, approximately 74% of them present only once. Study results and limitations: As a rule, naive subsets had a larger estimated richness than memory subsets. There were few donors, and this limited the genetic and exposure-history diversity represented. Deeper or shallower sequencing was expected to change how clonotypes are shared among donors.

This clonotype was sampled from a woman in her thirties in good health. The sample consisted of memory CD4+ T cells sorted from blood. The subset here: CD45RA-negative fraction. J is TRBJ1-5 and V is TRBV7-2; the D is unclear. The DNA of the CDR3 is TGTGCCAGCAGTTTTTATAGCAATCAGCCCCAGCATTTT. This gives the protein CASSFYSNQPQHF.